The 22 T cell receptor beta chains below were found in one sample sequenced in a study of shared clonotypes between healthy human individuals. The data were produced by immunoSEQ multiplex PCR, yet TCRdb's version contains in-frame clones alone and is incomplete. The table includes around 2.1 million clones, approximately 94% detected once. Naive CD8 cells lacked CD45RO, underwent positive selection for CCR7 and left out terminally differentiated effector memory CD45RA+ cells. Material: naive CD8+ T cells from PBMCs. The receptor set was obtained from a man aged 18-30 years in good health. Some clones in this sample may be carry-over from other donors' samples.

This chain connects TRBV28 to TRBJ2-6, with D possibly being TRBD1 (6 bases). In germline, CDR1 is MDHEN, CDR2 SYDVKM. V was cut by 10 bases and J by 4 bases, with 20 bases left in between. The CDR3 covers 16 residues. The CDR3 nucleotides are TGTGCCACCCAACAGTCCCCAGGGGCCGGGGCCAACGTCCTGACTTTC. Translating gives CATQQSPGAGANVLTF.

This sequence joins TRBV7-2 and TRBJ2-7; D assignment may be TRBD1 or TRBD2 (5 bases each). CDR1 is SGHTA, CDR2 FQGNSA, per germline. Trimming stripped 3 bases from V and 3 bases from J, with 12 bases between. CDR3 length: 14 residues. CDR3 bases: TGTGCCAGCAGCTTCGCAGGGACCTACTACGAGCAGTACTTC. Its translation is CASSFAGTYYEQYF.

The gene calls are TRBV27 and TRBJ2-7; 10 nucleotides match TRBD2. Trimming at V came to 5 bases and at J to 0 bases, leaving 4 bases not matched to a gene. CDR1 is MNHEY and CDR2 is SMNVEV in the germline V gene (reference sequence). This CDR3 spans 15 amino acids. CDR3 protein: CASSVSSGSSYEQYF. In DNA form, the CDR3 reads TGTGCCAGCAGTGTCTCTAGCGGGAGCTCCTACGAGCAGTACTTC.

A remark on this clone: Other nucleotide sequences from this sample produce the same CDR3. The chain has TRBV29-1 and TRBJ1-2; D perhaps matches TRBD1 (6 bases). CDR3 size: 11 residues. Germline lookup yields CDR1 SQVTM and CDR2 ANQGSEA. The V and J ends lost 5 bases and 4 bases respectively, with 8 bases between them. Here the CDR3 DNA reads TGCAGCGTTCTGACAGGCTATGGCTACACCTTC. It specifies CSVLTGYGYTF.

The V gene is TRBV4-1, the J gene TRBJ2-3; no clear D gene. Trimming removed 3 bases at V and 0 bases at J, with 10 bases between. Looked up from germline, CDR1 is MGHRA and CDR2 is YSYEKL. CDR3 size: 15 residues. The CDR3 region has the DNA TGCGCCAGCAGCCAGACGTGGCAAAGCACAGATACGCAGTATTTT. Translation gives CASSQTWQSTDTQYF.

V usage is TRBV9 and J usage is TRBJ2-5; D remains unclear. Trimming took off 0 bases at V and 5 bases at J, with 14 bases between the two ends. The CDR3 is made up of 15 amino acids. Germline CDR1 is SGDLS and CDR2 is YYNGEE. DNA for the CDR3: TGTGCCAGCAGCGTAGCTGGCCGCCCCCCCGAGACCCAGTACTTC. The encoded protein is CASSVAGRPPETQYF. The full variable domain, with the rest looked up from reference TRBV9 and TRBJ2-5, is DSGVTQTPKHLITATGQRVTLRCSPRSGDLSVYWYQQSLDQGLQFLIQYYNGEERAKGNILERFSAQQFPDLHSELNLSSLELGDSALYFCASSVAGRPPETQYFGPGTRLLVL.

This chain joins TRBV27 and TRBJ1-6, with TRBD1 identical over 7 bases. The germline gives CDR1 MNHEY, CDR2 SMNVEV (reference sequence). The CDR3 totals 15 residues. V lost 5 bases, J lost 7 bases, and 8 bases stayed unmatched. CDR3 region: CASSATGNTNSPLHF. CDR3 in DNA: TGTGCCAGCAGTGCGACAGGGAACACAAATTCACCCCTCCACTTT.

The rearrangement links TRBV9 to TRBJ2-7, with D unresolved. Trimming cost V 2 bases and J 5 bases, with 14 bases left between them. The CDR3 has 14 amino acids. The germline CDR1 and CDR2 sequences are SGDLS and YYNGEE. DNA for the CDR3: TGTGCCAGCAGCGTCGCCCCCTTTGAGGACGAGCAGTACTTC. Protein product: CASSVAPFEDEQYF.

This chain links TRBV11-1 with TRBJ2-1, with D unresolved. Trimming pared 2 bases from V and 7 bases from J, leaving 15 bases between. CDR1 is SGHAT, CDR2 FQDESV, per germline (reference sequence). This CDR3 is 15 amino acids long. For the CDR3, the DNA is TGTGCCAGCAGCTTACTCAAGAGACGCGAGAATGAGCAGTTCTTC. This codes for CASSLLKRRENEQFF.

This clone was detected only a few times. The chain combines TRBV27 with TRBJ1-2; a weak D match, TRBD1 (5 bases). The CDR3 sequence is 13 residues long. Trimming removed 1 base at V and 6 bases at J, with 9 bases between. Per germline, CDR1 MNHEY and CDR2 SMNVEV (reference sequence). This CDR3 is CASSLFRGDGYTF. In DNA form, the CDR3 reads TGTGCCAGCAGTTTATTCCGGGGGGATGGCTACACCTTC.

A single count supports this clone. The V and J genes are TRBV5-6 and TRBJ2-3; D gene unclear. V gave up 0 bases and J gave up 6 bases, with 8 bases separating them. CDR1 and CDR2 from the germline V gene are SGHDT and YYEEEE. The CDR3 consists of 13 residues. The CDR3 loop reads CASSLGWYDTQYF. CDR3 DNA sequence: TGTGCCAGCAGCTTGGGTTGGTATGATACGCAGTATTTT.

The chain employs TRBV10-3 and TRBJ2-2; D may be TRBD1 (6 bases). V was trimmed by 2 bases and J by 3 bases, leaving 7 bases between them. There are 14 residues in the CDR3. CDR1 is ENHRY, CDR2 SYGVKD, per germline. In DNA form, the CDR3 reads TGTGCCATCAGTGAGACAGGGCACACCGGGGAGCTGTTTTTT. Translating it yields CAISETGHTGELFF.

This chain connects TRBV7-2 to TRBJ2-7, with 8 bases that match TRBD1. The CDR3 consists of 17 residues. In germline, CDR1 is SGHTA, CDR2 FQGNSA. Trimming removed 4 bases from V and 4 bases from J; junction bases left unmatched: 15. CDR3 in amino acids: CASSSNGPGQGFYEQYF. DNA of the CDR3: TGTGCCAGCAGCTCGAACGGTCCAGGACAGGGTTTTTACGAGCAGTACTTC.

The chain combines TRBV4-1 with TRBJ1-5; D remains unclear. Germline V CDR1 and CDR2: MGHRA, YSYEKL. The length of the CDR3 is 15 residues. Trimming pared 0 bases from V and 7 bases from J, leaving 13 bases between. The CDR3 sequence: CASSQDARSRQPQHF. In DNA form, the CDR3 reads TGCGCCAGCAGCCAAGATGCCCGCTCGCGGCAGCCCCAGCATTTT.

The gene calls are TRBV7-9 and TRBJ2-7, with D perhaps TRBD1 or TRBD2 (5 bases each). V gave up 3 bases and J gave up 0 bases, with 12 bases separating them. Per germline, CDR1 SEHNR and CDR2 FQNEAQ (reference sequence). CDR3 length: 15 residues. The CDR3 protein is CASSLGDPSSYEQYF. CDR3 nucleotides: TGTGCCAGCAGCTTGGGGGACCCAAGCTCCTACGAGCAGTACTTC.

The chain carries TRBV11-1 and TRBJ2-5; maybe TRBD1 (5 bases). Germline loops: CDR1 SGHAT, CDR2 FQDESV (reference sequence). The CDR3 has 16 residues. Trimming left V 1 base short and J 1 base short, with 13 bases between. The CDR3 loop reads CASSLGIFRVQETQYF. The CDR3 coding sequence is TGTGCCAGCAGCTTAGGTATCTTCAGGGTCCAAGAGACCCAGTACTTC.

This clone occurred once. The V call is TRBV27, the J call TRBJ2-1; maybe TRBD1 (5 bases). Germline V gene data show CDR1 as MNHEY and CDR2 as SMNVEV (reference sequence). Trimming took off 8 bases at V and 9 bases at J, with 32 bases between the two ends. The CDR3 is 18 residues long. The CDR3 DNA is TGTGCCAGCTATACCCCTGGGGCGGTAGGAAAATTGGGCATTGAGCAGTTCTTC. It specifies CASYTPGAVGKLGIEQFF.

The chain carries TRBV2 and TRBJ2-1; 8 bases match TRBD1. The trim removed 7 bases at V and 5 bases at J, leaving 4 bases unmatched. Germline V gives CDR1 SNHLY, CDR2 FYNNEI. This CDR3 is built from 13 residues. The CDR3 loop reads CASTRGPNNEQFF. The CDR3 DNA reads TGTGCCAGCACCAGGGGGCCTAACAATGAGCAGTTCTTC.

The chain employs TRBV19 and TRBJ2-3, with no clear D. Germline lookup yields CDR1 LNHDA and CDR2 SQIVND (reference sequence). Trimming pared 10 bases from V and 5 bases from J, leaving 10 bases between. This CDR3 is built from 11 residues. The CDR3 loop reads CATFGLDTQYF. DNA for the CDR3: TGTGCCACCTTCGGGTTAGATACGCAGTATTTT.

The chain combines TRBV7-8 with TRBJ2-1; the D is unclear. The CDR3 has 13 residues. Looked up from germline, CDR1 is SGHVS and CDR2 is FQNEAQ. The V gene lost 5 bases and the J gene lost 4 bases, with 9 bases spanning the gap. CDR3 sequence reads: CASSPRSYNEQFF. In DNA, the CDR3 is TGTGCCAGCAGCCCCCGCTCTTACAATGAGCAGTTCTTC.

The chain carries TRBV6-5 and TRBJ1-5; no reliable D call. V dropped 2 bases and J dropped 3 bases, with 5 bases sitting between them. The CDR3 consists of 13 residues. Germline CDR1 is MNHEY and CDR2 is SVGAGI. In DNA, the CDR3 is TGTGCCAGCAGTTACAGCCCCAATCAGCCCCAGCATTTT. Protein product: CASSYSPNQPQHF.

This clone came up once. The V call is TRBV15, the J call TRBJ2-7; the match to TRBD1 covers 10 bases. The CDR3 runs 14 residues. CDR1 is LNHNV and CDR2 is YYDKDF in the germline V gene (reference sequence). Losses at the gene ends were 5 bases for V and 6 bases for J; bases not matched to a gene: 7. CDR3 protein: CATSSRDRGFEQYF. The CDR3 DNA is TGTGCCACCAGCTCCCGGGACAGGGGATTCGAGCAGTACTTC.